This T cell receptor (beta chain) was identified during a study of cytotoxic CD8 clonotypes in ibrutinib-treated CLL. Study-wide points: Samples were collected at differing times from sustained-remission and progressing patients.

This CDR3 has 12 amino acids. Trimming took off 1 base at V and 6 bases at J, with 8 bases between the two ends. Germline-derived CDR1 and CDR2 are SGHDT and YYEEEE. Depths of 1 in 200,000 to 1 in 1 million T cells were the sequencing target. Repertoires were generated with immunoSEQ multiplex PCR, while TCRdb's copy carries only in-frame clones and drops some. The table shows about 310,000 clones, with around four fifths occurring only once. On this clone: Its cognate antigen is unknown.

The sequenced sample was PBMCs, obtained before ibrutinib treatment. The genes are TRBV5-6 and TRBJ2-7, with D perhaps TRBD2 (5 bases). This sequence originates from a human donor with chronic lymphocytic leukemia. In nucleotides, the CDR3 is TGTGCCAGCAGCTTGATAGGACTCGAGCAGTACTTC. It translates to CASSLIGLEQYF.